This T cell receptor beta chain was sequenced in a study of CD8 T cells in Susac syndrome. Random hexamers were used to reverse transcribe an amount of roughly 0.45 to 1 ug RNA. TCRdb processed the immunoSEQ multiplex PCR reads anew with MiXCR; each CDR3 protein has one entry. Seen here are around 280,000 distinct CDR3 sequences, 92% observed once, and the top ten hold 0.06% to 0.075%. J was trimmed by 7 bases and V by 6 bases; bases with no gene match: 14. The CDR3 runs to 15 residues. The germline CDR1 and CDR2 sequences are ENHRY and SYGVKD. Multiple sclerosis controls were treatment-naive patients with stable or active relapsing-remitting disease.

V gene TRBV10-3 combines with J gene TRBJ1-2; TRBD1 aligns across 7 bases. Sequences were obtained from CD4+ T cells from PBMCs. The source is a human donor with multiple sclerosis. For the CDR3, the DNA is TGTGCCATCAGGAGTCTCGAGGGGGCTTTGCGTGGCTACACCTTC. This sequence encodes CAIRSLEGALRGYTF.